One T cell receptor beta chain is described in this entry. Sequencing used immunoSEQ multiplex PCR; TCRdb keeps in-frame clones, though not all of them. The table records 450,000 to 500,000 clones, around 80% of them present only once. These data originate in a study of shared clonotypes between healthy human individuals. All donors were Caucasian adults living in Nashville, Tennessee. This TCR derives from a woman in her 40s in good health. Some clones in this sample may be carry-over from other donors' samples. Material: PBMCs.

CDR3 sequence: CASSLILAGGPDTQYF. CDR3 DNA: TGTGCCAGCAGCTTAATACTAGCGGGAGGTCCAGATACGCAGTATTTT. The V gene is TRBV5-6, the J gene TRBJ2-3; 12 positions agree with TRBD2. The CDR3 length is 16 residues. The J segment lost 4 bases and the V segment lost 2 bases, leaving 5 bases of the junction unmatched. CDR1 is SGHDT, CDR2 YYEEEE, per germline.